Listed here are 21 T cell receptor beta chains from one sample, sequenced in a study of blood T cells in healthy people across ages. The second PCR ran about 6 to 12 cycles with a sample-barcoded 5' primer and J-beta primers. A single record per CDR3 protein comes from TCRdb applying MiXCR to the 5' RACE reads. Of about 640,000 distinct CDR3 sequences listed, under 70% were seen once; the top ten hold around 37%. Sequencing was carried out using blood. The receptor source for this set is a man aged 55 to 70 in good health.

J is TRBJ2-3 and V is TRBV12-3 or TRBV12-4; D is unclear. Trimming cost V 3 bases and J 2 bases, with 9 bases left between them. This CDR3 region has 14 residues. For the CDR3, the DNA is TGTGCCAGCAGTTTTACCTCGACCACAGATACGCAGTATTTT. Protein: CASSFTSTTDTQYF.

V gene TRBV12-3 or TRBV12-4 combines with J gene TRBJ1-2; D remains ambiguous. CDR3 size: 13 residues. The V and J ends lost 5 bases and 5 bases respectively, with 12 bases between them. For the CDR3, the DNA is TGTGCCAGCAGTGTATTAGGCACATATGGCTACACCTTC. Its translation: CASSVLGTYGYTF.

The CDR3: CASSTGTSVPYEQYF. The CDR3, as DNA: TGCGCCAGCAGCACGGGGACTAGTGTTCCCTACGAGCAGTACTTC. The chain uses TRBV5-1 and TRBJ2-7; 8 nucleotides match TRBD2. Per the germline V gene, CDR1 is SGHRS and CDR2 is YFSETQ. This CDR3 has 15 residues. The V and J ends lost 4 bases and 2 bases, in that order; junction bases with no gene match: 8.

The V and J genes are TRBV12-3 or TRBV12-4 and TRBJ2-1; 9 nucleotides match TRBD2. This CDR3 is built from 14 residues. The junction had 7 bases not matched to a gene; V was cut back by 6 bases and J by 7 bases. CDR3 residues: CASRRGGGGNEQFF. The CDR3 region has the DNA TGTGCCAGCAGGCGGGGGGGCGGGGGGAATGAGCAGTTCTTC.

The gene calls are TRBV6-1 and TRBJ2-3, with D perhaps matching TRBD1 (6 bases). Germline V gives CDR1 MNHNS, CDR2 SASEGT. With 4 bases removed from V and 5 bases from J, the gap between germline ends came to 22 bases. The CDR3 totals 17 residues. The CDR3 loop reads CASSASRIRGSGDTQYF. CDR3 sequence (DNA): TGTGCCAGCAGTGCTTCCCGTATAAGGGGGAGTGGAGATACGCAGTATTTT.

This clonotype appeared a few times. The genes are TRBV15 and TRBJ2-5, with 12 bases matching TRBD2. The V segment lost 0 bases and the J segment 2 bases; nucleotides outside the gene matches: 7. Germline V gene sequence: CDR1 LNHNV, CDR2 YYDKDF (reference sequence). The CDR3 contains 18 residues. The CDR3 region is CATSRDLAGGREQETQYF. DNA for the CDR3: TGTGCCACCAGCAGAGATCTAGCGGGGGGGCGTGAGCAAGAGACCCAGTACTTC.

This chain joins TRBV6-5 and TRBJ2-1; D is possibly TRBD1 (6 bases). The V end lost 3 bases, the J end lost 4 bases, and 13 bases lay between the germline ends. Germline V gene data show CDR1 as MNHEY and CDR2 as SVGAGI. The CDR3 spans 15 residues. In DNA form, the CDR3 reads TGTGCCAGCAGTTATCGGGCAGGGGAATACAATGAGCAGTTCTTC. Its translation: CASSYRAGEYNEQFF.

This clonotype has a handful of counts. The rearrangement uses TRBV21-1 and TRBJ2-7; TRBD2, the table's D call, was not compared with the DNA. TRBV21-1 corresponds to a pseudogene. The CDR3 runs 13 residues. This chain's CDR3 is CASTDPLRHEQYF. The CDR3 coding sequence is TGTGCCAGCACAGATCCCCTCCGGCACGAGCAGTACTTC.

This clonotype was seen only a few times. The genes are TRBV7-9 and TRBJ1-4, with D perhaps TRBD1 (6 bases). Deletions cut 3 bases from V and 5 bases from J, with 25 bases between. The CDR3 is 19 residues long. Germline lookup yields CDR1 SEHNR and CDR2 FQNEAQ (reference sequence). CDR3 sequence: CASSFYRIQGTHSNEKLFF. CDR3 DNA: TGTGCCAGCAGCTTCTACCGAATACAGGGAACACACTCCAATGAAAAACTGTTTTTT.

This clonotype has just one count. The genes are TRBV29-1 and TRBJ2-1, with TRBD2 identical over 15 bases. The CDR3 covers 13 residues. The V segment lost 6 bases and the J segment 9 bases; nucleotides outside the gene matches: 3. The germline CDR1 and CDR2 sequences are SQVTM and ANQGSEA. For the CDR3, the DNA is TGCAGCGTCGGGACTAGCGGGGGGCTTGAGCAGTTCTTC. The encoded protein is CSVGTSGGLEQFF.

This clonotype was seen a handful of times. The V call is TRBV6-5, the J call TRBJ2-7, with 9 bases fitting TRBD1. Per germline, CDR1 MNHEY and CDR2 SVGAGI. V lost 3 bases and J lost 5; bases outside the gene matches: 8. The CDR3 is 15 amino acids. CDR3 protein: CASSYGTGQSNEQYF. The DNA for the CDR3 is TGTGCCAGCAGTTATGGGACAGGGCAATCGAACGAGCAGTACTTC.

The chain carries TRBV24-1 and TRBJ2-3; TRBD2 matches at 11 bases. This CDR3 is built from 17 residues. CDR1 KGHDR and CDR2 SFDVKD come from the germline V gene. With 3 bases clipped from V and 4 bases from J, the junction kept 8 bases outside the gene matches. CDR3 amino acids: CATSDPTSGGHPDTQYF. The CDR3 DNA reads as TGTGCCACCAGTGATCCCACTAGCGGGGGTCACCCAGATACGCAGTATTTT.

The rearrangement links TRBV7-9 to TRBJ1-4, with D hard to call. Trimming pared 1 base from V and 8 bases from J, leaving 5 bases between. Germline CDR1 reads SEHNR; CDR2 reads FQNEAQ (reference sequence). The CDR3 consists of 12 residues. The CDR3 reads CASSLEEEKLFF. CDR3 DNA: TGTGCCAGCAGCTTAGAGGAGGAAAAACTGTTTTTT.

J is TRBJ2-5 and V is TRBV5-1; no reliable D call. The end of the DNA is better explained by TRBJ2-7, so the J call may be wrong. In germline, CDR1 is SGHRS, CDR2 YFSETQ. The CDR3 contains 13 residues. The CDR3 DNA reads as TGCGCCAGCAGCTTGGTCCGGAAGTACGAGCAGTACTTC. It encodes CASSLVRKYEQYF.

The V call is TRBV9, the J call TRBJ2-1; D ambiguous. This CDR3 is 13 amino acids long. The V and J ends lost 3 bases and 11 bases respectively, with 15 bases between them. Germline values: CDR1 SGDLS, CDR2 YYNGEE. Here the CDR3 DNA reads TGTGCCAGCAGCGCAGAGATAGCAGCCCAGCAGTTCTTC. Amino acid sequence: CASSAEIAAQQFF.

This chain uses TRBV12-3 or TRBV12-4 with TRBJ1-6; tentatively, D is TRBD1 (6 bases). V dropped 7 bases and J dropped 7 bases, with 14 bases sitting between them. CDR3 length: 14 residues. This chain's CDR3 is CASTVGGGNSPLHF. Here the CDR3 DNA reads TGTGCCAGCACCGTCGGGGGGGGCAATTCACCCCTCCACTTT.

V usage is TRBV27 and J usage is TRBJ1-4; possible D gene TRBD1, 5 bases. This CDR3 is built from 15 residues. Between the trimmed V and J ends, which lost 5 bases and 5 bases, there was a span of 15 bases. The germline V gene has CDR1 MNHEY and CDR2 SMNVEV (reference sequence). The CDR3 DNA reads TGTGCCAGCAGTCTGGTTGGGACCCAAAATGAAAAACTGTTTTTT. Translating it yields CASSLVGTQNEKLFF.

The chain employs TRBV20-1 and TRBJ2-5, with D perhaps TRBD1 or TRBD2 (5 bases each). The CDR3 is made up of 13 amino acids. Deletions cut 3 bases from V and 5 bases from J, with 13 bases between. Germline assignment: CDR1 DFQATT and CDR2 SNEGSKA (reference sequence). The CDR3 loop reads CSARGLPGETQYF. Here the CDR3 DNA reads TGCAGTGCTAGGGGGCTTCCGGGGGAGACCCAGTACTTC.

CDR3 in amino acids: CATRFGSGQPQHF. The CDR3 DNA is TGTGCCACCCGGTTCGGGAGTGGACAGCCCCAGCATTTT. The chain is built from TRBV10-3 and TRBJ1-5; D is unresolved. Germline V gives CDR1 ENHRY, CDR2 SYGVKD. The CDR3 contains 13 residues. V dropped 10 bases and J dropped 7 bases, with 17 bases sitting between them.

CDR3 amino acids: CASSLLTEAFF. CDR3 sequence (DNA): TGTGCCAGCAGCTTGTTGACTGAAGCTTTCTTT. The chain recombines TRBV7-9 with TRBJ1-1, with D uncertain. Between the trimmed V and J ends, which lost 3 bases and 5 bases, there was a span of 4 bases. The V gene's germline CDR1 is SEHNR and CDR2 FQNEAQ (reference sequence). The CDR3 is 11 amino acids.

This sequence joins TRBV20-1 and TRBJ2-1, with TRBD1 identical over 8 bases. This CDR3 has 14 residues. The germline V gene has CDR1 DFQATT and CDR2 SNEGSKA (reference sequence). V lost 3 bases and J lost 4; bases outside the gene matches: 5. The CDR3 here is CSASPQGAYNEQFF. The CDR3 DNA reads TGCAGTGCTAGTCCGCAGGGGGCTTACAATGAGCAGTTCTTC.